This TCR beta chain was sequenced during a study of T cells after yellow fever vaccination. Findings of the study overall: A small share of clonotypes appeared in both CD4 and CD8 compartments. After the booster, 96% of CD4 and approximately 90% of CD8 primary-response clones were re-detected.

MiXCR was run by TCRdb on the 5' RACE reads, yielding one entry per CDR3 protein. The data hold about 69,000 distinct CDR3 sequences, with 5.9% observed a single time. This clonotype was recorded many times. Antigen specificity is unknown. Germline trimming cut 6 bases from V and 3 bases from J; bases unmatched to any gene: 2. Germline CDR1 and CDR2: MGHRA and YSYEKL. The CDR3 contains 13 residues. The rearrangement uses TRBV4-1 and TRBJ1-2, with 9 bases aligning to TRBD1. This specimen was CD4+ T cells sorted from PBMCs, taken roughly 14 days after the first yellow fever vaccination. The clonotype originates from a man between 18 and 35 years old who received the YFV17D yellow fever vaccine. This chain's CDR3 is CASSRQGDYGYTF. CDR3 DNA: TGCGCCAGCAGTCGACAGGGGGACTATGGCTACACCTTC.